This TCR beta chain is drawn from a study of blood T cell repertoires in COVID-19. The wider study: COVID-19 samples from acute and convalescent phases originated in the United States, Italy and Spain. T cells, B-cell-depleted T cells, or PBMCs supplied cDNA or gDNA.

CDR1 and CDR2 from the germline V gene are DFQATT and SNEGSKA (reference sequence). The V and J ends lost 3 bases and 8 bases respectively, with 7 bases between them. The CDR3 is made up of 11 amino acids. In the source study's methods: Amplified reference gene primers provided the basis for estimating nucleated cell counts. Only in-frame clones appear in the TCRdb table, and some are missing; sequencing was by immunoSEQ multiplex PCR. That table furnishes V, J and clone size, whereas the DNA furnished D and trimming. The top ten hold over 1.1% of the sample, which has some 140,000 clones, approximately 81% seen once.

The sequence was collected from a man in his sixties with acute or convalescent COVID-19. The rearrangement joins TRBV20-1 to TRBJ1-4, with a tentative D call TRBD1 (6 bases). The sequencing input was peripheral blood. CDR3 nucleotide sequence: TGCAGTGCTAGGACAGGAGAAAAACTGTTTTTT. Translating it yields CSARTGEKLFF.